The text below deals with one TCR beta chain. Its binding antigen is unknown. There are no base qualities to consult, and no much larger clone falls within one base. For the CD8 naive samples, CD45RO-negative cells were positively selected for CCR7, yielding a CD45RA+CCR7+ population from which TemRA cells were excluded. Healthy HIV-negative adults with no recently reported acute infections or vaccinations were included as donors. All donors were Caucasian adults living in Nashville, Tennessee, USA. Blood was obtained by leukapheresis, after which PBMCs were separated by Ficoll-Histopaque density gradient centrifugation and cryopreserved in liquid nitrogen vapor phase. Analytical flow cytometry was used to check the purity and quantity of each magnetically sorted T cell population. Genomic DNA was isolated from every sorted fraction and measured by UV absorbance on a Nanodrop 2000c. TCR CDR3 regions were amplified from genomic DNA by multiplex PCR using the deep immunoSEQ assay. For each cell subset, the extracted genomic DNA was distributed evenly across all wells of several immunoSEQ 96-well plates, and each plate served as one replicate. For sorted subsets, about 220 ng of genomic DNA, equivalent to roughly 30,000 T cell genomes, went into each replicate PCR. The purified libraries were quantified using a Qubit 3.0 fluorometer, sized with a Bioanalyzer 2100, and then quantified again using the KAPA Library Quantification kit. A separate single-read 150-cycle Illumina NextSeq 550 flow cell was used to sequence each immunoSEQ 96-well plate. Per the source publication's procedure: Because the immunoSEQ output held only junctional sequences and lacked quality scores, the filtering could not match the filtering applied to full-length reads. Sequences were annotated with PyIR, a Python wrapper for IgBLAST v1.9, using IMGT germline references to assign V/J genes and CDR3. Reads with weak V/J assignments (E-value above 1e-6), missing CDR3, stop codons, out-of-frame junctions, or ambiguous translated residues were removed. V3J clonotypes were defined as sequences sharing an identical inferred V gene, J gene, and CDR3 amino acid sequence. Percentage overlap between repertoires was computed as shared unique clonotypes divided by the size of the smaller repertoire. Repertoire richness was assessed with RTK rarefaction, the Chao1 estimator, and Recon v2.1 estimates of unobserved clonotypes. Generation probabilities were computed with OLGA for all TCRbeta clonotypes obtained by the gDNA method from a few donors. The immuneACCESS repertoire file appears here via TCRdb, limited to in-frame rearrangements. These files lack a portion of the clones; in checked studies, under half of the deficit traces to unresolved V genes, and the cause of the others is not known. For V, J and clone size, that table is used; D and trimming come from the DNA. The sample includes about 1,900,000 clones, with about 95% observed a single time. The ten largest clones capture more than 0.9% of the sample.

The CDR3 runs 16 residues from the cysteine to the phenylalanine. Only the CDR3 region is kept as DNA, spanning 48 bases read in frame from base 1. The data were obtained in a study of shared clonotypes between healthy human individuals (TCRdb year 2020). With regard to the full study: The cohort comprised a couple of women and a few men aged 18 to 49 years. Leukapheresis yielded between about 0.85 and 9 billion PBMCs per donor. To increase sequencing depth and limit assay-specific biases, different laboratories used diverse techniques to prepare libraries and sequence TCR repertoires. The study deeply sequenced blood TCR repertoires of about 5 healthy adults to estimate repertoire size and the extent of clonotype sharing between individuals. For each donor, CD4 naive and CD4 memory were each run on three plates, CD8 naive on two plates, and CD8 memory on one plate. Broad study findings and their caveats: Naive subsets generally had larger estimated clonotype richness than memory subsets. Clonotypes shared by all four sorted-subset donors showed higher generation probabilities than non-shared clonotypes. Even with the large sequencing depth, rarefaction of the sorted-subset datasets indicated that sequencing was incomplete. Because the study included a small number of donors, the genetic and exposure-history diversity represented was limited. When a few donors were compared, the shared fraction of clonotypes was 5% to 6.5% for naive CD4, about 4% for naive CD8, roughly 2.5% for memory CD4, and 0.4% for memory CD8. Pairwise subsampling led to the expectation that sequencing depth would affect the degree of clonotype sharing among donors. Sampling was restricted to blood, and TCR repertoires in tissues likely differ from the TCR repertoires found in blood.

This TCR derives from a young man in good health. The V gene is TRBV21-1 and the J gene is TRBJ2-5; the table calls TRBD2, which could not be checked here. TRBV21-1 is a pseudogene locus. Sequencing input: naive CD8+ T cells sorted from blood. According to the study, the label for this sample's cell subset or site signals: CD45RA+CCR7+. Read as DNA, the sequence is TGTGCCAGCAGCAAAGCGCTAACTAGCGGACAAGAGACCCAGTACTTC. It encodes CASSKALTSGQETQYF.